This T cell receptor beta chain was profiled in a study of blood T cell repertoires in COVID-19. Whole-study context: Whether acute or convalescent, the COVID-19 samples came from the United States, Italy and Spain. Nucleic acid was either cDNA or gDNA, and it came from T cells, B-cell-depleted T cells, or PBMCs.

Here immunoSEQ multiplex PCR was the method, and the copy in TCRdb shows in-frame clones only, minus some. The sample carries approximately 260,000 clones, roughly 80% recorded once. This CDR3 is 13 amino acids long. Trimming pared 4 bases from V and 7 bases from J, leaving 8 bases between. Germline CDR1 reads SNHLY; CDR2 reads FYNNEI. Material: peripheral blood. This clonotype was sampled from a woman aged 80 or older with active or convalescent COVID-19. The chain couples TRBV2 to TRBJ1-6, with D possibly TRBD1 on 5 matching bases. The CDR3 DNA sequence: TGTGCCAGCAGTGTGGGGGGAAATTCACCCCTCCACTTT. As protein: CASSVGGNSPLHF.